The clone carrying this T cell receptor (beta chain) was counted ten times or more. Its antigen is not known. The sample is drawn from a study of T cell repertoires in cytomegalovirus infection. Study-wide background: Through public TCR beta signatures, both CMV infection and matching HLA type were indicated. Study-wide results and limits: Carriage of CMV together with the relevant HLA was identifiable through cumulative public TCR beta family frequency. Dominating the ex vivo response were TCR beta clonotypes that were CMV-specific and HLA-C-restricted.

MiXCR was run by TCRdb on the reads, yielding one entry per CDR3 protein. This sample has roughly 230,000 distinct CDR3 sequences, with 22% found just once. The sequence was collected from a human donor in good health (CMV status not recorded). Some clones in this sample may be carry-over from other donors' samples. The specimen sequenced was CD8+ T cells from PBMCs.

The CDR3 loop reads CASSFQRNQPQHF. Written as DNA, the CDR3 is TGTGCCAGCAGTTTTCAAAGAAATCAGCCCCAGCATTTT. The gene calls are TRBV28 and TRBJ1-5; no definite D call. The ends were cut back, 3 bases at V and 4 bases at J, with 7 bases in the middle. Germline V CDR1 and CDR2: MDHEN, SYDVKM. This CDR3 spans 13 amino acids. Full variable domain (outside the CDR3, taken from reference TRBV28 and TRBJ1-5): DVKVTQSSRYLVKRTGEKVFLECVQDMDHENMFWYRQDPGLGLRLIYFSYDVKMKEKGDIPEGYSVSREKKERFSLILESASTNQTSMYLCASSFQRNQPQHFGDGTRLSIL.